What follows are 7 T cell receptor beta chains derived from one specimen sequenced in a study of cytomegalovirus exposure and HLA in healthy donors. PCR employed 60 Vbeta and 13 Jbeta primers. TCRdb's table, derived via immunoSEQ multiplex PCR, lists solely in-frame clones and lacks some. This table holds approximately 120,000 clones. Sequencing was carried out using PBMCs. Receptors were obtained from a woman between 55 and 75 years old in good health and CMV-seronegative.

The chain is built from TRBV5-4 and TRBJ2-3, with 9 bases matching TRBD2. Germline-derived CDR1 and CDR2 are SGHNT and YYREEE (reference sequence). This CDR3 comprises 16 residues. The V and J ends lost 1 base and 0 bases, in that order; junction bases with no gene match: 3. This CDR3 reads CASSLRLAASTDTQYF. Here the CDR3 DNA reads TGTGCCAGCAGCTTGCGACTAGCGGCTAGCACAGATACGCAGTATTTT. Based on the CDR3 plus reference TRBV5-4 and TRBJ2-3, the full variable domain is ETGVTQSPTHLIKTRGQQVTLRCSSQSGHNTVSWYQQALGQGPQFIFQYYREEENGRGNFPPRFSGLQFPNYSSELNVNALELDDSALYLCASSLRLAASTDTQYFGPGTRLTVL.

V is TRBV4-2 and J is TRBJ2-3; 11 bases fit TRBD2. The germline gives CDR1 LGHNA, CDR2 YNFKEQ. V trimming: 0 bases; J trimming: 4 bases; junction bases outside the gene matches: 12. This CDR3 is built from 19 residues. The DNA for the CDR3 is TGTGCCAGCAGCCAAGAATATAGCGGGAGGGCCGTCGTGTCAGATACGCAGTATTTT. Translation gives CASSQEYSGRAVVSDTQYF.

The DNA of the CDR3 is TGTGCCAGCAGCCCCCCCAGGGGCCATTCCTACGAGCAGTACTTC. Amino acid sequence: CASSPPRGHSYEQYF. The chain has TRBV7-9 and TRBJ2-5; weak D call: TRBD1 (6 bases). The end of the DNA aligns better with TRBJ2-7, so the J call may be wrong. CDR3 size: 15 residues. Per germline, CDR1 SEHNR and CDR2 FQNEAQ (reference sequence).

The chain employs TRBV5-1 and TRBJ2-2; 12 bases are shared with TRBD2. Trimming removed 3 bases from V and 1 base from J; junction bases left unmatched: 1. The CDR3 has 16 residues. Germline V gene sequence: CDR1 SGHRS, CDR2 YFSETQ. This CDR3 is CASSSGLAGNTGELFF. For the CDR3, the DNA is TGCGCCAGCAGCTCGGGACTAGCGGGGAACACCGGGGAGCTGTTTTTT.

In nucleotides, the CDR3 is TGTGCCAGCCACCCTAGCGGGAGTTACAATGAGCAGTTCTTC. This translates into CASHPSGSYNEQFF. The rearrangement uses TRBV25-1 and TRBJ2-1, with 10 bases lining up with TRBD2. The CDR3 loop spans 14 amino acids. The ends lost 8 bases at V and 4 bases at J; junction bases unmatched: 5. Germline CDR1 and CDR2: MGHDK and SYGVNS.

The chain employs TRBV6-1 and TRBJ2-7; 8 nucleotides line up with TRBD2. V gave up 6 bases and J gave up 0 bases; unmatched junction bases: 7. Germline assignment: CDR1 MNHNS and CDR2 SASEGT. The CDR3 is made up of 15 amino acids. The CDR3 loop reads CASREGSGASYEQYF. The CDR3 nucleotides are TGTGCCAGCAGGGAGGGTAGCGGGGCCTCCTACGAGCAGTACTTC.

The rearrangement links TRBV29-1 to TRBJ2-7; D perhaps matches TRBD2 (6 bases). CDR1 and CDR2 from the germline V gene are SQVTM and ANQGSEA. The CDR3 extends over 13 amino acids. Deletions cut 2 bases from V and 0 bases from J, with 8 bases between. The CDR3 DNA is TGCAGCGTTGAACCCGGGGGCTCCTACGAGCAGTACTTC. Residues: CSVEPGGSYEQYF.